This record covers a single T cell receptor beta chain. Its matching antigen is unknown. Profiling relied on immunoSEQ multiplex PCR, and the TCRdb table lists in-frame clones only, not all of them. The sample carries 29,000 or so clones, roughly 80% recorded once. The time point: cycle 4 day 1 (C4D1), after five to seven weeks of nivolumab. All the patients suffered relapse after autologous stem cell transplantation, and brentuximab vedotin exposure differed. Using magnetic negative selection, the CD4+ T cells were separated out of thawed PBMCs. Reported best responses ranged across complete response, partial response or progressive disease. These data originate in a study of PD-1 blockade in classical Hodgkin lymphoma. Study-level background: Intravenous delivery of nivolumab at 3 mg/kg to patients occurred every 2 weeks. Regarding the study as a whole: Diversity in CD4+ TCRs, unlike that measured in CD8+ TCRs, had risen significantly by C4D1.

V was pared by 6 bases and J by 0 bases, with 8 bases between. CDR1 is MNHEY, CDR2 SVGAGI, per germline. CDR3 size: 13 residues. This TCR came from a human donor with classical Hodgkin lymphoma. This sample comprised CD4+ T cells from blood, obtained before the fourth cycle of nivolumab. The chain carries TRBV6-5 and TRBJ2-5, with D perhaps TRBD1 (6 bases). The CDR3 is CASRQGYQETQYF. The CDR3 DNA follows: TGTGCCAGCAGGCAGGGGTACCAAGAGACCCAGTACTTC.